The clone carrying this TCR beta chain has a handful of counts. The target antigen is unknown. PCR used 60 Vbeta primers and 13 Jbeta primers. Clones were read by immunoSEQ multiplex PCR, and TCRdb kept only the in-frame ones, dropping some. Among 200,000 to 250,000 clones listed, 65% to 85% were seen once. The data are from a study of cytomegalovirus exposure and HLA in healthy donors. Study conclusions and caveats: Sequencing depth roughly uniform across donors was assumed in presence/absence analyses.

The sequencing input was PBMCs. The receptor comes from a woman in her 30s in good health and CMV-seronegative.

For the CDR3, the DNA is TGCAGCGTTGAATCGGAGGGATTTGGAAACACCATATATTTT. This sequence encodes CSVESEGFGNTIYF. J is TRBJ1-3 and V is TRBV29-1; D gene uncertain. The germline V and J ends were trimmed by 2 bases and 3 bases, with 11 bases remaining between them. Per germline, CDR1 SQVTM and CDR2 ANQGSEA. The CDR3 spans 14 residues.